One and the same sample provided the 11 T cell receptor beta chains below, sequenced in a study of CXCR3-negative and CXCR3-positive naive CD8 T cells. UMI-labeled 5' RACE yielded the TRB cDNA libraries. TCRdb re-called the 5' RACE reads and shows each CDR3 protein once, DNA omitted. The sample totals 20,000 to 30,000 distinct CDR3 sequences. The sequenced sample was naive CXCR3- CD8+ T cells from blood. The subset was: CD45RO-CCR7+CD27+CD95- naive CD8+ T cells lacking CXCR3 (TNR3-). The receptors were sampled from a human donor in good health. Some clones in this sample may be carry-over from other donors' samples.

The CDR3 protein is CSVELKNTGELFF. The J gene is TRBJ2-2, the V gene TRBV29-1. The CDR3 sequence is 13 residues long. Germline V gives CDR1 SQVTM, CDR2 ANQGSEA.

The V call is TRBV7-9, the J call TRBJ2-5. The CDR3 length is 12 residues. The germline V gene has CDR1 SEHNR and CDR2 FQNEAQ (reference sequence). CDR3 in amino acids: CASSFLEETQYF.

The chain joins TRBV29-1 to TRBJ2-3; TCRdb calls TRBD1, which cannot be checked without DNA. The length of the CDR3 is 16 residues. The V gene's germline CDR1 is SQVTM and CDR2 ANQGSEA. CDR3 sequence: CSVDTLPGESADTQYF.

The chain combines TRBV7-9 with TRBJ2-7; TCRdb gives TRBD1 as the D gene, but with no DNA this cannot be confirmed. Germline loops: CDR1 SEHNR, CDR2 FQNEAQ (reference sequence). CDR3 length equals 12 residues. CDR3 protein: CASSSTGGEQYF.

The chain is built from TRBV29-1 and TRBJ2-3; the TCRdb call, TRBD2, lacks DNA for checking. CDR1 and CDR2 (germline): SQVTM, ANQGSEA. The CDR3 sequence is 17 residues long. CDR3: CSVTNRTTGTLTDTQYF.

This chain links TRBV7-7 with TRBJ2-5; TCRdb picks TRBD2, but there is no DNA to check that call. The germline gives CDR1 SSHAT, CDR2 FNYEAQ (reference sequence). The CDR3 consists of 15 residues. The CDR3 sequence: CASSLIAGKQETQYF.

The rearrangement links TRBV7-9 to TRBJ1-2. CDR3 size: 14 residues. Germline CDR1 is SEHNR and CDR2 is FQNEAQ (reference sequence). CDR3 in amino acids: CASSLTSTENGYTF. Drawing the rest from reference TRBV7-9 and TRBJ1-2, the complete variable domain is DTGVSQNPRHKITKRGQNVTFRCDPISEHNRLYWYRQTLGQGPEFLTYFQNEAQLEKSRLLSDRFSAERPKGSFSTLEIQRTEQGDSAMYLCASSLTSTENGYTFGSGTRLTVV.

CDR3: CASSLPGGREQYF. The J gene is TRBJ2-7, the V gene TRBV3-1; TCRdb proposes TRBD1, but this gene call is untestable without DNA. CDR1 is LGHDT, CDR2 YNNKEL, per germline (reference sequence). There are 13 residues in the CDR3.

V usage is TRBV19 and J usage is TRBJ2-7; the TRBD2 assignment by TCRdb is unverifiable without DNA. The CDR3 spans 15 residues. CDR1 is LNHDA and CDR2 is SQIVND in the germline V gene (reference sequence). Here the CDR3 reads CASSIWSSGVYEQYF.

This rearrangement joins TRBV9 to TRBJ2-1. This CDR3 contains 12 residues. Germline values: CDR1 SGDLS, CDR2 YYNGEE. CDR3 sequence: CASSVEHNEQFF.

This chain links TRBV9 with TRBJ2-7. Germline V CDR1 and CDR2: SGDLS, YYNGEE. CDR3 size: 14 residues. The CDR3: CASSVGDNSYEQYF.